One sample yielded the 28 T cell receptor beta chains listed below, sequenced in a study of post-analysis software for immune sequencing data. Which antigens these TCRs recognize remains unknown. Tagging with unique molecular identifiers was a feature of the TCR beta cDNA libraries. TCRdb re-derived calls from the PCR reads in MiXCR, one entry per CDR3 protein. The data hold just over 250,000 distinct CDR3 sequences, with 35% to 45% observed a single time. Study conclusions and caveats: TRBV5-6, TRBV5-1 and TRBV20-1 were among four to six TRBV segments more frequent in patients than controls.

Sequenced sample: blood. The receptor source for this set is a girl under 18 with multiple sclerosis.

Only a few counts were recorded for this clonotype. V gene TRBV4-1 combines with J gene TRBJ2-3, with a tentative D call TRBD2 (5 bases). Germline V gene lookup returns CDR1 MGHRA and CDR2 YSYEKL. The CDR3 spans 15 residues. With 1 base removed from V and 3 bases from J, the gap between germline ends came to 11 bases. The CDR3: CASSQVLALTDTQYF. In nucleotides, the CDR3 is TGCGCCAGCAGCCAAGTCCTAGCACTGACAGATACGCAGTATTTT.

This clonotype was recorded at least ten times. The gene calls are TRBV12-3 or TRBV12-4 and TRBJ2-1; 9 nucleotides match TRBD2. The CDR3 loop spans 17 amino acids. The V segment lost 6 bases and the J segment 7 bases; nucleotides outside the gene matches: 16. Here the CDR3 reads CASRRPGLADSRNEQFF. In DNA, the CDR3 is TGTGCCAGCAGACGACCGGGACTAGCTGACTCTAGGAATGAGCAGTTCTTC.

V gene TRBV7-9 combines with J gene TRBJ2-1, with D possibly matching TRBD2 (6 bases). Trimming shortened V by 3 bases and J by 9 bases, and 18 bases separated the two germline ends. Germline CDR1 reads SEHNR; CDR2 reads FQNEAQ (reference sequence). This CDR3 contains 15 residues. DNA for the CDR3: TGTGCCAGCAGCTTGGCTTCTAGCGAGCGAAGTGAGCAGTTCTTC. Encoded protein: CASSLASSERSEQFF.

This clonotype was counted between two and nine times. CDR3 loop: CASSIGGGNEQFF. Written as DNA, the CDR3 is TGTGCCAGTAGTATAGGGGGGGGCAATGAGCAGTTCTTC. The chain has TRBV19 and TRBJ2-1; 7 nucleotides agree with TRBD2. J lost 6 bases, V lost 1 base, and 0 bases had no gene match. The CDR3 covers 13 residues. Looked up from germline, CDR1 is LNHDA and CDR2 is SQIVND (reference sequence).

This clonotype has at least ten counts. The chain combines TRBV11-2 with TRBJ1-5; 7 bases are a match to TRBD1. Per the germline V gene, CDR1 is SGHAT and CDR2 is FQNNGV. The CDR3 contains 15 residues. The junction had 8 bases not matched to a gene; V was cut back by 5 bases and J by 4 bases. CDR3 bases: TGTGCCAGCAGCGCAGCCGGGACAGCAAATCAGCCCCAGCATTTT. It specifies CASSAAGTANQPQHF.

This sequence joins TRBV28 and TRBJ1-1; D is perhaps TRBD1 (6 bases). This CDR3 spans 16 amino acids. The V end was cut by 6 bases, the J end by 0 bases, with 17 bases between. Per germline, CDR1 MDHEN and CDR2 SYDVKM. The CDR3 coding sequence is TGTGCCAGCAGCCCTTTTCCGGGACACATGAACACTGAAGCTTTCTTT. Its translation is CASSPFPGHMNTEAFF.

J is TRBJ2-1 and V is TRBV24-1, with 9 positions matching TRBD1. The CDR3 spans 18 residues. Germline assignment: CDR1 KGHDR and CDR2 SFDVKD. The V gene end was trimmed by 0 bases and the J gene end by 6 bases; junction bases not matched to a gene: 11. The CDR3 is CATSDLAAGGTGRNEQFF. The CDR3 DNA sequence: TGTGCCACCAGTGATTTGGCGGCAGGGGGGACAGGGCGCAATGAGCAGTTCTTC.

This clonotype has a count of ten or more. This chain joins TRBV24-1 and TRBJ1-5, with 9 bases lining up with TRBD1. The CDR3 has 15 residues. CDR1 KGHDR and CDR2 SFDVKD come from the germline V gene. V was clipped by 4 bases and J by 5 bases; unmatched bases: 5. For the CDR3, the DNA is TGTGCCACCAGTGACCCGGGGACAGGGCATCAGCCCCAGCATTTT. This gives the protein CATSDPGTGHQPQHF.

In its sample, this clonotype was seen many times. This sequence joins TRBV5-1 and TRBJ1-6; no definite D call. This CDR3 region has 14 residues. V lost 0 bases and J 7 bases, leaving 8 bases between the germline ends. Looked up from germline, CDR1 is SGHRS and CDR2 is YFSETQ. The DNA for the CDR3 is TGCGCCAGCAGCTTGGCACTCGAGAATTCACCCCTCCACTTT. Translating it yields CASSLALENSPLHF.

This sequence joins TRBV15 and TRBJ2-5; D uncertain. Near its end, the DNA agrees better with TRBJ2-7, so the J call may be wrong. The CDR3 has 13 amino acids. CDR1 is LNHNV, CDR2 YYDKDF, per germline (reference sequence). Here the CDR3 DNA reads TGTGCCACCAGCAGCGAGCGCGCCTACGAGCAGTACTTC. It codes for CATSSERAYEQYF.

This clonotype was picked up a small number of times. Being one base from a much bigger clone, this may be a read error. V gene TRBV12-3 or TRBV12-4 combines with J gene TRBJ2-7; 10 bases match TRBD2. The CDR3 contains 14 residues. Trimming cost V 8 bases and J 7 bases; bases outside gene matches: 11. The CDR3 nucleotides are TGTGCCAGCGACAATAGCGGGAGGTACAATGAGCAGTACTTC. Protein product: CASDNSGRYNEQYF.

This clonotype has more than one count but fewer than ten. A read error may explain this, as a much larger clone is one base away. V and J are TRBV20-1 and TRBJ2-1; D tentatively reads TRBD1 or TRBD2 (5 bases each). Per germline, CDR1 DFQATT and CDR2 SNEGSKA (reference sequence). The CDR3 loop spans 11 amino acids. Trimming removed 2 bases from V and 13 bases from J, with 12 bases in between. The CDR3, as DNA: TGCAGTGCTAGACAGGGAGAGACCCAGTTCTTC. Protein product: CSARQGETQFF.

This clonotype appeared many times. This rearrangement joins TRBV20-1 to TRBJ1-2, with 7 nucleotides matching TRBD1. Germline V gene data show CDR1 as DFQATT and CDR2 as SNEGSKA (reference sequence). The length of the CDR3 is 14 residues. Germline trimming cut 0 bases from V and 4 bases from J; bases unmatched to any gene: 5. The CDR3 DNA follows: TGCAGTGCTAGAGACCCACAGGGGAGCTATGGCTACACCTTC. This gives the protein CSARDPQGSYGYTF.

This clonotype occurred many times. The V gene is TRBV20-1, the J gene TRBJ2-3, with 8 bases matching TRBD2. V dropped 0 bases and J dropped 0; count of bases not matched to a gene: 8. The CDR3 runs to 17 residues. The germline V gene encodes CDR1 DFQATT and CDR2 SNEGSKA (reference sequence). CDR3 bases: TGCAGTGCTAGAGACCGGGGGGCTAGCGGGAGCACAGATACGCAGTATTTT. Translated: CSARDRGASGSTDTQYF.

About this clonotype itself: One base away lies a much larger clone, so this may be a sequencing read error. The rearrangement links TRBV19 to TRBJ1-2, with 9 bases fitting TRBD1. The CDR3 is made up of 15 amino acids. CDR1 and CDR2 from the germline V gene are LNHDA and SQIVND (reference sequence). V shed 8 bases and J 2 bases; nucleotides not matched to a gene: 9. CDR3: CASGLDRGANYGYTF. The CDR3 DNA follows: TGTGCCAGTGGATTGGACAGGGGTGCGAACTATGGCTACACCTTC.

The chain joins TRBV24-1 to TRBJ2-1; either TRBD1 or TRBD2 may fit D (6 bases each). The CDR3 consists of 16 residues. The germline gives CDR1 KGHDR, CDR2 SFDVKD. V lost 3 bases and J 4 bases, leaving 15 bases between the germline ends. The CDR3 here is CATSDPGGRTYNEQFF. CDR3 sequence (DNA): TGTGCCACCAGTGATCCCGGGGGCAGAACGTACAATGAGCAGTTCTTC.

There are a few counts of this clonotype. This chain joins TRBV11-2 and TRBJ2-4, with TRBD2 matching 7 bases. The CDR3 length is 15 residues. V was pared by 4 bases and J by 5 bases, with 8 bases of the junction left unmatched. The V gene's germline CDR1 is SGHAT and CDR2 FQNNGV. CDR3 loop: CASSSVERGQNIQYF. CDR3 DNA sequence: TGTGCCAGCAGCTCAGTTGAGCGGGGACAAAACATTCAGTACTTC.

A word on this clonotype: A much larger clone sits a single nucleotide away, making a read error possible. This rearrangement joins TRBV7-2 to TRBJ1-2; 9 bases fit TRBD1. CDR1 is SGHTA, CDR2 FQGNSA, per germline. This CDR3 contains 16 residues. CDR3 sequence reads: CASSFGTGGEGYGHTF. In nucleotides, the CDR3 is TGTGCCAGCAGCTTTGGAACAGGGGGCGAGGGCTATGGCCACACCTTC.

This chain connects TRBV6-1 to TRBJ2-7; 8 nucleotides align to TRBD1. The CDR3 runs 15 residues. J lost 0 bases, V lost 5 bases, and 6 bases had no gene match. Per germline, CDR1 MNHNS and CDR2 SASEGT. This CDR3 reads CASSTTGQGSYEQYF. The CDR3 DNA is TGTGCCAGCAGTACAACTGGACAGGGCTCCTACGAGCAGTACTTC.

This clonotype occurred many times. The chain carries TRBV10-3 and TRBJ2-1; D gene unclear. Germline-derived CDR1 and CDR2 are ENHRY and SYGVKD. Deletions cut 3 bases from V and 8 bases from J, with 14 bases between. CDR3 length equals 14 residues. Here the CDR3 DNA reads TGTGCCATCAGTGATAGGTCGTTTGACGATGAGCAGTTCTTC. It yields the protein CAISDRSFDDEQFF.

This clonotype was detected ten times or more. J is TRBJ2-3 and V is TRBV4-1; 13 bases match TRBD2. Germline lookup yields CDR1 MGHRA and CDR2 YSYEKL. Trimming took 3 bases from V and 4 from J; bases not matched to a gene: 4. CDR3 size: 16 residues. CDR3 region: CASSQGLAGSSDTQYF. CDR3 in DNA: TGCGCCAGCAGCCAGGGACTAGCGGGATCCTCAGATACGCAGTATTTT.

This clonotype came up a few times. At one end, the junction sequence differs from germline, possibly due to a read error. The chain couples TRBV5-1 to TRBJ2-6, with D hard to call. CDR3 length: 16 residues. Germline CDR1 SGHRS, CDR2 YFSETQ. The CDR3 loop reads CASSLVTSFGANVLTF. CDR3 DNA sequence: TGTGCCAGCAGCTTGGTTACGAGCTTTGGGGCCAACGTCCTGACTTTC. The variable domain in full, with the rest retrieved from reference TRBV5-1 and TRBJ2-6, is KAGVTQTPRYLIKTRGQQVTLSCSPISGHRSVSWYQQTPGQGLQFLFEYFSETQRNKGNFPGRFSGRQFSNSRSEMNVSTLELGDSALYLCASSLVTSFGANVLTFGAGSRLTVL.

The table lists this clonotype with a few counts. V gene TRBV19 combines with J gene TRBJ2-1; 10 bases fit TRBD1. Germline V gene sequence: CDR1 LNHDA, CDR2 SQIVND (reference sequence). Trimming removed 7 bases from V and 4 bases from J; junction bases left unmatched: 7. CDR3 length: 15 residues. The chain's CDR3 is CASNPRDRGYNEQFF. CDR3 in DNA: TGTGCCAGTAACCCCCGGGACAGGGGATACAATGAGCAGTTCTTC.

This chain connects TRBV20-1 to TRBJ1-2; D remains unclear. The germline V gene has CDR1 DFQATT and CDR2 SNEGSKA (reference sequence). The V end was cut by 1 base, the J end by 8 bases, with 11 bases between. This CDR3 comprises 12 residues. The CDR3 DNA reads TGCAGTGCTAGAGGAGCCCTTTGGGGCTACACCTTC. It specifies CSARGALWGYTF.

This CDR3 reads CASSSHFPGQGVTEAFF. For the CDR3, the DNA is TGTGCCAGCAGCTCTCACTTTCCGGGACAGGGGGTTACTGAAGCTTTCTTT. V gene TRBV3-1 combines with J gene TRBJ1-1; TRBD1 matches at 11 bases. Unmatched junction bases numbered 13, after V lost 5 bases and J lost 5 bases. Germline V gene lookup returns CDR1 LGHDT and CDR2 YNNKEL (reference sequence). CDR3 length: 17 residues.

Ten or more counts support this clonotype. V usage is TRBV5-6 and J usage is TRBJ2-3; maybe TRBD2 (6 bases). Germline CDR1 SGHDT, CDR2 YYEEEE. Trimming took 3 bases from V and 5 from J, leaving 19 bases between them. CDR3 length equals 16 residues. The CDR3 protein is CASSSGAGLGGDTQYF. CDR3 nucleotides: TGTGCCAGCAGCTCGGGCGCGGGACTGGGAGGAGATACGCAGTATTTT.

This clonotype occurred many times. The V and J genes are TRBV7-3 and TRBJ2-1; no firm D call. Per the germline V gene, CDR1 is SGHTA and CDR2 is FQGTGA. Trimming stripped 5 bases from V and 3 bases from J, with 11 bases between. This CDR3 has 14 residues. The CDR3 DNA reads as TGTGCCAGCAGCCCTCAGGCGTTCTACAATGAGCAGTTCTTC. This gives the protein CASSPQAFYNEQFF.

As to this clonotype: This may stem from a read error, because a much larger clone lies one nucleotide away. This chain joins TRBV4-1 and TRBJ2-2, with 11 bases that match TRBD2. Germline loops: CDR1 MGHRA, CDR2 YSYEKL. This CDR3 spans 15 amino acids. CDR3 bases: TGCGCCAGCAGCCAAGGGACTAGCGGGTTCGGGGAGCCGTTTTTT. This sequence encodes CASSQGTSGFGEPFF.